A selection of T cell receptor beta chains follows, all from one sample in a study of cytomegalovirus exposure and HLA in healthy donors. Method: immunoSEQ multiplex PCR; TCRdb's copy keeps in-frame clones and lacks some. The table shows approximately 150,000 clones, with around 77% occurring only once. The sequenced material came from PBMCs. The source is a man aged 55 to 70 in good health and CMV-seronegative. Both conserved end residues are trimmed from each CDR3. The order of the fields is V gene, CDR3 protein.

>TRBV7-9
ASSPSGGDGYT
>TRBV5-1
ASSLARAEKLF
>TRBV5-4
ASSLSRGSNGYT
>TRBV6-6
ASSSSGDSYNEQF
>TRBV6-5
ASSLSIPDTQY
>TRBV7-3
ASSFGAADTQY
>TRBV29-1
SVGQSQGLYEQY
>TRBV4-3
ASSRQRDTEGYT
>TRBV19
ASSATGVVETQY
>TRBV19
ASSISATGGYEQY
>TRBV5-8
ASSRGLGADQPQH
>TRBV4-3
ASSQDRSDRTGELF
>TRBV5-5
ASSFVQGGGNQPQH
>TRBV2
ASSEAAGSISPLH
>TRBV5-1
ASSGGHPNTEAF
>TRBV9
ASSGGGAAGNTIY
>TRBV4-3
ASSQVAGRGTGELF
>TRBV30
AWSVPPTYNEQF
>TRBV6-5
ASSYDPGQETQY
>TRBV27
ASRYGQVGSYNSPLH
>TRBV7-8
ASSLSGGANEQF
>TRBV27
ASSPSLASEPYEQY
>TRBV19
ASSQPVAGGHNEQF
>TRBV10-2
ASSPSSYNEQF
>TRBV4-2
ASSETGGNGYT
>TRBV5-1
ASSLGPQGGTDTQY
>TRBV21-1
ASSNSGGGEQF
>TRBV7-2
ASSLGTGLYEQY
>TRBV9
ASSVLTGDDGTEAF
>TRBV6-1
ASSFQTGSPEAF
>TRBV9
ASSSSSYEQY
>TRBV14
ASSQLTGARTPLH
>TRBV6-5
ASSNGVFYEQY
>TRBV10-1
ASSEGQGITQY
>TRBV28
ASSDRNTEAF
>TRBV15
ATSSPGQLNTEAF
>TRBV7-8
ASSPTTSAYNEQF
>TRBV28
ASLPAGAQETQY
>TRBV5-8
ASSLITSGGQETQY
>TRBV12-5
ASGLEQSTEAF
>TRBV28
ASSLIGGLAGASETQY
>TRBV27
ASSSPGLAGPEY
>TRBV7-6
ASSSEMNTEAF
>TRBV6-5
ASSDRTFSTDTQY